What follows describes a single T cell receptor (beta chain). The antigen remains unidentified. Here the CDR3 omits its conserved ending phenylalanine or tryptophan, so a read error is the likely source. The source of the sample is a study of read filtering for tumor transcriptome and immune sequencing. Study-level information: IR-seq gave about 3.5 to 11 million TCR reads per sample; RNA-seq gave about 80 to 1,300. Broader study findings: Approximately 77% of IR-seq clonotypes had a single read, yet these held around 3.3% of reads.

From around 0.4 ug of RNA, a library with molecular barcoded alpha/delta and beta/gamma adaptors was made. TCRdb re-called the reads through MiXCR, storing one row per CDR3 protein. This table has fewer than 90,000 distinct CDR3 sequences, around an eighth appearing once. V was clipped by 5 bases and J by 8 bases; unmatched bases: 8. The CDR3 has 14 amino acids. From germline, CDR1 is WNHNN and CDR2 SYGVQD (reference sequence). Every patient had bone marrow sampled while the disease was active. The receptor was isolated from a donor aged 40 or older with multiple myeloma. The V and J genes are TRBV10-1 and TRBJ2-1; 8 bases map to TRBD1. The sequenced sample was a population of CD138-negative cells sorted from bone marrow. The CDR3 region is CASSSGGEGHEQFL. CDR3 nucleotide sequence: TGCGCCAGCAGTTCAGGGGGCGAGGGGCATGAGCAGTTCCTC.